The next 14 T cell receptor beta chains were all read from a single sample in a study of T-cell memory formation after mild COVID-19. Each CDR3 protein is one row after TCRdb ran MiXCR on the 5' RACE reads. The sample lists about 190,000 distinct CDR3 sequences, 20% to 25% occurring once. Material: PBMCs or a T cell subset sorted from them (not recorded which). The receptor source for this set is an adult woman who had mild COVID-19 (a few samples of this study predate the infection). Cell type and time point are not known.

The table lists this clonotype with a few counts. The chain has TRBV3-1 and TRBJ2-7; TRBD2 matches at 13 bases. The ends lost 0 bases at V and 1 base at J; junction bases unmatched: 6. The CDR3 has 18 residues. From germline, CDR1 is LGHDT and CDR2 YNNKEL (reference sequence). CDR3 nucleotides: TGTGCCAGCAGCCAAGAACGACCGGGACTAGCGGGGTCCTACGAGCAGTACTTC. The encoded protein is CASSQERPGLAGSYEQYF.

This chain connects TRBV5-8 to TRBJ1-1; D gene uncertain. The V and J ends lost 0 bases and 0 bases respectively, with 18 bases between them. Germline assignment: CDR1 SGHTS and CDR2 YDEGEE. The CDR3 has 18 amino acids. CDR3 sequence (DNA): TGTGCCAGCAGCTTGGGCAGCCACCTGATGTTCATGAACACTGAAGCTTTCTTT. Amino acids: CASSLGSHLMFMNTEAFF.

This clonotype came up a few times. V usage is TRBV6-2 or TRBV6-3 and J usage is TRBJ1-1; D is unresolved. Germline-derived CDR1 and CDR2 are MNHEY and SVGEGT. V lost 6 bases, J lost 7 bases, and 15 bases lay in between. The CDR3 runs to 13 residues. CDR3 sequence: CASSDFHGLEAFF. Here the CDR3 DNA reads TGTGCCAGCAGCGACTTCCACGGGCTTGAAGCTTTCTTT.

This clonotype has a handful of counts. V and J are TRBV30 and TRBJ1-2, with D maybe TRBD1 (6 bases). The germline V and J ends were trimmed by 2 bases and 8 bases, with 21 bases remaining between them. CDR1 is GTSNPN, CDR2 SVGIG, per germline (reference sequence). The CDR3 sequence is 15 residues long. As DNA, the CDR3 is TGTGCCTGGAGTTTCCACACGGGGGGCTTTGGCGGCTACACCTTC. The encoded protein is CAWSFHTGGFGGYTF. Variable domain in full (rest from reference TRBV30 and TRBJ1-2): SQTIHQWPATLVQPVGSPLSLECTVEGTSNPNLYWYRQAAGRGLQLLFYSVGIGQISSEVPQNLSASRPQDRQFILSSKKLLLSDSGFYLCAWSFHTGGFGGYTFGSGTRLTVV.

This clonotype was seen only a few times. This chain links TRBV9 with TRBJ2-5, with D maybe TRBD2 (6 bases). The CDR3 length is 15 residues. Germline V gives CDR1 SGDLS, CDR2 YYNGEE. V gave up 0 bases and J gave up 5 bases, with 14 bases separating them. This CDR3 reads CASSVETNGGETQYF. As DNA, the CDR3 is TGTGCCAGCAGCGTAGAGACAAACGGAGGGGAGACCCAGTACTTC.

The V and J genes are TRBV4-2 and TRBJ2-7, with no clear D. V was trimmed by 3 bases and J by 2 bases, leaving 11 bases between them. The CDR3 has 14 amino acids. The germline gives CDR1 LGHNA, CDR2 YNFKEQ. In DNA, the CDR3 is TGTGCCAGCAGCCATGGTCAGGAGACCTACGAGCAGTACTTC. This encodes CASSHGQETYEQYF.

The rearrangement links TRBV12-3 or TRBV12-4 to TRBJ2-7; D is ambiguous. With 4 bases removed from V and 4 bases from J, the gap between germline ends came to 14 bases. The CDR3 has 14 amino acids. CDR3 nucleotides: TGTGCCAGCAGTTCAGCCCCATTATTATACGAGCAGTACTTC. Its protein product is CASSSAPLLYEQYF.

The rearrangement links TRBV5-1 to TRBJ1-2, with 9 bases aligning to TRBD1. The trim removed 0 bases at V and 3 bases at J, leaving 12 bases unmatched. The CDR3 is made up of 18 amino acids. Germline assignment: CDR1 SGHRS and CDR2 YFSETQ. CDR3 coding DNA: TGCGCCAGCAGCTTGGATGGGGGACAGGGACGGCGGTACTATGGCTACACCTTC. Amino acids: CASSLDGGQGRRYYGYTF.

The chain links TRBV20-1 to TRBJ1-6; TRBD1 agrees at 8 bases. Trimming at V came to 3 bases and at J to 0 bases, leaving 7 bases not matched to a gene. CDR3 length: 17 amino acids. Germline values: CDR1 DFQATT, CDR2 SNEGSKA (reference sequence). In DNA, the CDR3 is TGCAGTGCTAGGCGACAGGGGATAAGCTCCTATAATTCACCCCTCCACTTT. Its protein product is CSARRQGISSYNSPLHF.

The chain carries TRBV12-3 or TRBV12-4 and TRBJ1-2, with D tentatively TRBD1 (6 bases). V was cut by 6 bases and J by 4 bases, with 12 bases left in between. The CDR3 runs to 13 residues. CDR3 region: CASRAKGGYGYTF. DNA of the CDR3: TGTGCCAGCAGGGCCAAGGGGGGCTATGGCTACACCTTC.

This clonotype has only a few counts. DNA of the CDR3: TGTGCCAGCACCTTCAAGGTGGGCGGGTACTCCTACAATGAGCAGTTCTTC. The encoded protein is CASTFKVGGYSYNEQFF. This chain connects TRBV7-9 to TRBJ2-1, with D perhaps matching TRBD2 (5 bases). With 7 bases removed from V and 0 bases from J, the gap between germline ends came to 19 bases. The germline V gene has CDR1 SEHNR and CDR2 FQNEAQ (reference sequence). This CDR3 spans 17 amino acids.

This clonotype was seen a handful of times. The chain carries TRBV5-6 and TRBJ1-1; D not resolved. This CDR3 has 13 residues. In germline, CDR1 is SGHDT, CDR2 YYEEEE. V lost 4 bases and J 5 bases, leaving 12 bases between the germline ends. Here the CDR3 reads CASSPEVGTEAFF. For the CDR3, the DNA is TGTGCCAGCAGCCCGGAGGTGGGAACTGAAGCTTTCTTT.

This chain uses TRBV27 with TRBJ2-7; possibly TRBD1 for D (6 bases). Per germline, CDR1 MNHEY and CDR2 SMNVEV (reference sequence). V was trimmed by 2 bases and J by 3 bases, leaving 14 bases between them. This CDR3 comprises 15 residues. In DNA, the CDR3 is TGTGCCAGCAGTTTAAGCAGGGACACATACTACGAGCAGTACTTC. Translated: CASSLSRDTYYEQYF.

This clonotype has only a few counts. The CDR3 protein is CASSLAGSGENTF. The CDR3 DNA reads TGCGCCAGCAGCTTGGCCGGCAGCGGGGAGAACACCTTC. The V and J genes are TRBV5-1 and TRBJ1-2; D not certain. This CDR3 spans 13 amino acids. CDR1 SGHRS and CDR2 YFSETQ come from the germline V gene. V was trimmed by 0 bases and J by 12 bases, leaving 15 bases between them.